Presented here are 32 T cell receptor beta chains from one specimen sequenced in a study of human T cells and chemical hapten exposure (dated by TCRdb to the early 2020s). To prepare the library, RACE was applied. This sample was sequenced with a NextSeq 500. TCRdb redid the processing of the public reads, applying fastp at Q25 and MiXCR, and retained in-frame beta chains. Each CDR3 protein appears once, grouped with its most common genes and DNA. The sample data list tens of thousands of distinct CDR3 sequences, and 8.5% of these were observed just once. The ten largest clones capture around 3% of the sample. Explained via the paper, the time point label denotes: patch test 2, 6 weeks after DPC sensitization. The treatment or condition label of this sample denotes: therapeutic diphenylcyclopropenone sensitization with weekly scalp DPC. The sample here was whole blood, taken in connection with sensitization to the hapten diphenylcyclopropenone (DPC). The receptors were gathered from a woman in her 50s with alopecia areata. Some clones in this sample may be carry-over from other donors' samples.

This clonotype has a handful of counts. The J gene is TRBJ1-6, the V gene TRBV7-2; 7 bases agree with TRBD1. This CDR3 is 14 amino acids long. Germline V lookup: CDR1 SGHTA, CDR2 FQGNSA. V shed 5 bases and J 7 bases; nucleotides not matched to a gene: 5. The CDR3 is CASSPDRVNSPLHF. The CDR3 DNA sequence: TGTGCCAGCAGCCCCGACAGGGTAAATTCACCCCTCCACTTT.

The rearrangement links TRBV4-1 to TRBJ2-1; D may match TRBD1 or TRBD2 (7 bases each). V shed 2 bases and J shed 2 bases, with 13 bases lying between them. The CDR3 spans 16 residues. Germline-derived CDR1 and CDR2 are MGHRA and YSYEKL. The CDR3 DNA sequence: TGCGCCAGCAGCCAACCAGGGGGGGCCCCCTACAATGAGCAGTTCTTC. This gives the protein CASSQPGGAPYNEQFF.

This clonotype was seen repeatedly, ten times or more. The rearrangement joins TRBV5-1 to TRBJ2-5; D remains ambiguous. Germline lookup yields CDR1 SGHRS and CDR2 YFSETQ. CDR3 length: 12 amino acids. V was clipped by 2 bases and J by 0 bases, with 2 bases between them. CDR3 in amino acids: CASSLDQETQYF. The CDR3, as DNA: TGCGCCAGCAGCTTAGACCAAGAGACCCAGTACTTC. The full variable domain, in which reference TRBV5-1 and TRBJ2-5 provide the parts outside the CDR3, is KAGVTQTPRYLIKTRGQQVTLSCSPISGHRSVSWYQQTPGQGLQFLFEYFSETQRNKGNFPGRFSGRQFSNSRSEMNVSTLELGDSALYLCASSLDQETQYFGPGTRLLVL.

Only a few counts were recorded for this clonotype. The V and J genes are TRBV20-1 and TRBJ2-7; 7 bases fit TRBD2. The J segment lost 0 bases and the V segment lost 0 bases, leaving 5 bases of the junction unmatched. The germline CDR1 and CDR2 sequences are DFQATT and SNEGSKA (reference sequence). The CDR3 is 15 residues long. CDR3: CSARELGGSSYEQYF. CDR3 sequence (DNA): TGCAGTGCTAGAGAGCTCGGGGGGAGCTCCTACGAGCAGTACTTC.

The sample holds many counts of this clonotype. The chain carries TRBV6-2 or TRBV6-3 and TRBJ1-5, with 7 bases matching TRBD1. After removal of 7 bases from V and 6 bases from J, the junction contained 18 bases not matched to a gene. CDR3 length: 17 amino acids. Looked up from germline, CDR1 is MNHEY and CDR2 is SVGEGT. The CDR3 bases are TGTGCCAGCACGAAGGGGGCAGGAGGAATCATCAGTCAGCCCCAGCATTTT. This codes for CASTKGAGGIISQPQHF.

This clonotype has ten or more counts. The rearrangement joins TRBV12-3 or TRBV12-4 to TRBJ2-5, with TRBD1 matching over 7 bases. V trimming: 5 bases; J trimming: 1 base; junction bases outside the gene matches: 10. CDR3 size: 16 residues. DNA of the CDR3: TGTGCCAGCAGTGAACCCCTACAGGGGCCCCAAGAGACCCAGTACTTC. Translation: CASSEPLQGPQETQYF.

This clonotype was recorded at least ten times. V usage is TRBV20-1 and J usage is TRBJ1-1, with TRBD1 matching 7 bases. V gave up 5 bases and J gave up 6 bases; unmatched junction bases: 9. Germline V gene lookup returns CDR1 DFQATT and CDR2 SNEGSKA (reference sequence). This CDR3 is built from 13 residues. The CDR3 loop is CSALTRQGSEAFF. The CDR3, as DNA: TGCAGTGCTCTCACCCGACAGGGTTCTGAAGCTTTCTTT.

This clonotype was found a few times. The chain combines TRBV27 with TRBJ1-5, with TRBD1 as a possible D gene (5 bases). Germline CDR1 MNHEY, CDR2 SMNVEV (reference sequence). The CDR3 loop spans 15 amino acids. Trimming stripped 3 bases from V and 2 bases from J, with 11 bases between. The CDR3 reads CASSFGAGGNQPQHF. CDR3 bases: TGTGCCAGCAGTTTCGGGGCTGGGGGCAATCAGCCCCAGCATTTT.

The CDR3 protein is CASSSSFMTYNEQFF. The DNA of the CDR3 is TGCGCCAGCAGCTCCAGCTTTATGACCTACAATGAGCAGTTCTTC. This chain uses TRBV5-1 with TRBJ2-1; D is unclear. The V end lost 3 bases, the J end lost 2 bases, and 12 bases lay between the germline ends. The CDR3 extends over 15 amino acids. The V gene's germline CDR1 is SGHRS and CDR2 YFSETQ.

This clonotype came up many times. The genes are TRBV11-2 and TRBJ1-1, with D unclear. The V and J ends lost 1 base and 6 bases respectively, with 6 bases between them. Germline V lookup: CDR1 SGHAT, CDR2 FQNNGV. The CDR3 covers 12 residues. CDR3 sequence: CASSLGSPEAFF. DNA of the CDR3: TGTGCCAGCAGCTTAGGGTCCCCTGAAGCTTTCTTT.

The chain couples TRBV7-8 to TRBJ2-3, with 9 bases lining up with TRBD2. CDR1 is SGHVS, CDR2 FQNEAQ, per germline. V dropped 5 bases and J dropped 5; count of bases not matched to a gene: 14. The CDR3 consists of 17 residues. The CDR3 loop reads CASSTRGSAGGQDTQYF. CDR3 DNA: TGTGCCAGCAGCACAAGGGGTTCTGCGGGGGGGCAAGATACGCAGTATTTT.

Many counts were recorded for this clonotype. The chain recombines TRBV18 with TRBJ1-2, with D maybe TRBD1 (6 bases). Germline-derived CDR1 and CDR2 are KGHSH and LQKENI. V was clipped by 3 bases and J by 4 bases, with 18 bases between them. The CDR3 extends over 16 amino acids. Here the CDR3 DNA reads TGTGCCAGCTCACCTATGGACGGGGGGGCCGTCTATGGCTACACCTTC. Encoded protein: CASSPMDGGAVYGYTF.

This clonotype was seen only a few times. This sequence joins TRBV18 and TRBJ1-1; possibly TRBD1 for D (5 bases). The CDR3 has 15 residues. V was trimmed by 2 bases and J by 2 bases, leaving 12 bases between them. Germline V gene lookup returns CDR1 KGHSH and CDR2 LQKENI. CDR3 sequence reads: CASSPFGGSNTEAFF. DNA of the CDR3: TGTGCCAGCTCACCATTTGGGGGAAGTAACACTGAAGCTTTCTTT.

With respect to this clonotype: A much larger clone lies one base from this, so it may be a read error. V usage is TRBV2 and J usage is TRBJ1-5; no clear D gene. This CDR3 is 16 amino acids long. Trimming stripped 8 bases from V and 1 base from J, with 18 bases between. Germline V lookup: CDR1 SNHLY, CDR2 FYNNEI. The CDR3 sequence is CASGQWSRISNQPQHF. In DNA, the CDR3 is TGTGCCAGCGGTCAGTGGTCGAGGATCAGCAATCAGCCCCAGCATTTT.

This clonotype was seen many times. The gene calls are TRBV7-9 and TRBJ2-3, with 9 nucleotides matching TRBD2. Germline V gene sequence: CDR1 SEHNR, CDR2 FQNEAQ (reference sequence). CDR3 length: 17 amino acids. V gave up 3 bases and J gave up 2 bases; unmatched junction bases: 9. CDR3 DNA: TGTGCCAGCAGCTTCCCATTAGCGGGGGCCGACACAGATACGCAGTATTTT. Protein sequence: CASSFPLAGADTDTQYF.

This clonotype was seen many times. This rearrangement joins TRBV29-1 to TRBJ1-4; a weak D match, TRBD1 (6 bases). V dropped 7 bases and J dropped 0 bases, with 9 bases sitting between them. CDR1 SQVTM and CDR2 ANQGSEA come from the germline V gene. The CDR3 covers 13 residues. Here the CDR3 reads CSAQGATNEKLFF. The DNA for the CDR3 is TGCAGCGCACAGGGAGCAACTAATGAAAAACTGTTTTTT.

V is TRBV3-1 and J is TRBJ1-1; D possibly corresponds to TRBD1 (6 bases). Trimming removed 4 bases from V and 1 base from J, with 10 bases in between. The CDR3 is 14 residues long. Germline values: CDR1 LGHDT, CDR2 YNNKEL (reference sequence). The CDR3 nucleotides read TGTGCCAGCAGCCCCCGGACAGCGAACACTGAAGCTTTCTTT. Protein: CASSPRTANTEAFF.

This clonotype has a handful of counts. The V call is TRBV11-2, the J call TRBJ2-1; 10 bases match TRBD2. The CDR3 covers 16 residues. Germline CDR1 reads SGHAT; CDR2 reads FQNNGV. Trimming at V came to 4 bases and at J to 4 bases, leaving 7 bases not matched to a gene. In nucleotides, the CDR3 is TGTGCCAGCAGCTCCGGTAGCGGGAGGAGATACAATGAGCAGTTCTTC. This sequence encodes CASSSGSGRRYNEQFF.

This clonotype was counted a few times. The J gene is TRBJ1-3, the V gene TRBV5-1, with D possibly TRBD1 on 6 matching bases. V was pared by 3 bases and J by 0 bases, with 25 bases between. The CDR3 has 20 residues. CDR1 is SGHRS and CDR2 is YFSETQ in the germline V gene. The CDR3 reads CASSYSTQGTTTGSGNTIYF. In nucleotides, the CDR3 is TGCGCCAGCAGCTACTCGACCCAGGGGACTACAACTGGCTCTGGAAACACCATATATTTT.

This rearrangement joins TRBV6-1 to TRBJ2-7; D is possibly TRBD1 (6 bases). Trimming removed 6 bases from V and 2 bases from J, with 17 bases in between. Germline CDR1 is MNHNS and CDR2 is SASEGT. CDR3 size: 15 residues. CDR3 residues: CASRDHIDRTYEQYF. The CDR3 bases are TGTGCCAGCAGAGACCATATCGACAGGACCTACGAGCAGTACTTC.

This chain links TRBV28 with TRBJ2-1; a weak D match, TRBD2 (5 bases). Deletions cut 1 base from V and 9 bases from J, with 22 bases between. The CDR3 contains 17 residues. Germline values: CDR1 MDHEN, CDR2 SYDVKM. This CDR3 reads CASSLFPTPQLVAEQFF. The CDR3 DNA reads TGTGCCAGCAGTTTATTCCCCACACCCCAACTAGTTGCTGAGCAGTTCTTC.

This clonotype has just a few counts. The rearrangement uses TRBV9 and TRBJ2-5, with 13 bases lining up with TRBD2. Germline V lookup: CDR1 SGDLS, CDR2 YYNGEE. Unmatched junction bases numbered 14, after V lost 4 bases and J lost 5 bases. CDR3 length equals 18 residues. As DNA, the CDR3 is TGTGCCAGCAGCTCAGGGGGTTCGGGACTAGCGGGGTTGGAGACCCAGTACTTC. It codes for CASSSGGSGLAGLETQYF.

This clonotype was picked up many times. The chain joins TRBV6-6 to TRBJ1-1; D is uncertain. The CDR3 is made up of 15 amino acids. CDR1 and CDR2 from the germline V gene are MNHNY and SVGAGI (reference sequence). Trimming pared 2 bases from V and 5 bases from J, leaving 15 bases between. The CDR3: CASSYGMGFDTEAFF. The DNA of the CDR3 is TGTGCCAGCAGTTACGGTATGGGGTTCGATACTGAAGCTTTCTTT.

The V gene is TRBV3-1, the J gene TRBJ2-6; D remains ambiguous. Trimming shortened V by 1 base and J by 1 base, and 14 bases separated the two germline ends. The germline gives CDR1 LGHDT, CDR2 YNNKEL (reference sequence). The CDR3 spans 18 residues. CDR3 amino acids: CASSQGESLISGANVLTF. The DNA of the CDR3 is TGTGCCAGCAGCCAAGGTGAGAGCTTAATTTCTGGGGCCAACGTCCTGACTTTC. Variable domain in full (rest from reference TRBV3-1 and TRBJ2-6): DTAVSQTPKYLVTQMGNDKSIKCEQNLGHDTMYWYKQDSKKFLKIMFSYNNKELIINETVPNRFSPKSPDKAHLNLHINSLELGDSAVYFCASSQGESLISGANVLTFGAGSRLTVL.

This clonotype was seen more than once but under ten times. The V and J genes are TRBV4-2 and TRBJ2-7; D uncertain. Trimming removed 1 base at V and 7 bases at J, with 5 bases between. The CDR3 contains 11 residues. CDR1 and CDR2 (germline): LGHNA, YNFKEQ. The CDR3: CASSQGREQYF. Written as DNA, the CDR3 is TGTGCCAGCAGCCAAGGACGGGAGCAGTACTTC.

This clonotype was picked up a small number of times. The gene calls are TRBV29-1 and TRBJ2-7; D unclear. This CDR3 region has 12 residues. Germline CDR1 reads SQVTM; CDR2 reads ANQGSEA. V was clipped by 1 base and J by 6 bases, with 10 bases between them. DNA of the CDR3: TGCAGCGTTGAAGTACGCCCGGGCGAGCAGTACTTC. Its protein is CSVEVRPGEQYF.

V usage is TRBV9 and J usage is TRBJ2-3, with TRBD2 matching over 7 bases. V lost 4 bases and J lost 1; bases outside the gene matches: 15. The V gene's germline CDR1 is SGDLS and CDR2 YYNGEE. This CDR3 region has 18 residues. CDR3 loop: CASSSRPFPSGRTDTQYF. Written as DNA, the CDR3 is TGTGCCAGCAGCAGTCGACCCTTCCCTAGCGGCCGCACAGATACGCAGTATTTT. Drawing the rest from reference TRBV9 and TRBJ2-3, the complete variable domain is DSGVTQTPKHLITATGQRVTLRCSPRSGDLSVYWYQQSLDQGLQFLIQYYNGEERAKGNILERFSAQQFPDLHSELNLSSLELGDSALYFCASSSRPFPSGRTDTQYFGPGTRLTVL.

This clonotype was counted ten times or more. The chain joins TRBV4-3 to TRBJ1-1; 9 nucleotides match TRBD1. The J segment lost 12 bases and the V segment lost 0 bases, leaving 23 bases of the junction unmatched. The CDR3 has 19 amino acids. Germline assignment: CDR1 LGHNA and CDR2 YSLEER. In DNA, the CDR3 is TGCGCCAGCAGCCAAGATCGCGGCGGGGGGACAGGGACGTACAGGAGAACTTTCTTT. This translates into CASSQDRGGGTGTYRRTFF.

This clonotype was recorded a few times. Written as DNA, the CDR3 is TGTGCCTGGAGTCCGGGGACAGGGGGTGACGAGCAGTACTTC. This codes for CAWSPGTGGDEQYF. This sequence joins TRBV30 and TRBJ2-7, with 11 bases matching TRBD1. CDR1 GTSNPN and CDR2 SVGIG come from the germline V gene (reference sequence). The V gene end was trimmed by 2 bases and the J gene end by 5 bases; junction bases not matched to a gene: 5. This CDR3 contains 14 residues.

This clonotype was detected only a few times. The V gene is TRBV7-2, the J gene TRBJ1-2, with TRBD1 identical over 11 bases. The ends lost 7 bases at V and 2 bases at J; junction bases unmatched: 3. The CDR3 sequence is 14 residues long. In germline, CDR1 is SGHTA, CDR2 FQGNSA. The CDR3 DNA sequence: TGTGCCAGCACCTGGACAGGGGGCAACTATGGCTACACCTTC. Protein sequence: CASTWTGGNYGYTF. The whole variable domain, remainder taken from reference TRBV7-2 and TRBJ1-2, is GAGVSQSPSNKVTEKGKDVELRCDPISGHTALYWYRQSLGQGLEFLIYFQGNSAPDKSGLPSDRFSAERTGGSVSTLTIQRTQQEDSAVYLCASTWTGGNYGYTFGSGTRLTVV.

This clonotype came up many times. The rearrangement uses TRBV29-1 and TRBJ2-3; D is ambiguous. This CDR3 has 13 residues. V was cut by 6 bases and J by 2 bases, with 12 bases left in between. The germline gives CDR1 SQVTM, CDR2 ANQGSEA. CDR3 in amino acids: CSVLLRSTDTQYF. In DNA form, the CDR3 reads TGCAGCGTCCTCTTGCGATCCACAGATACGCAGTATTTT.

This clonotype has a handful of counts. The V call is TRBV29-1, the J call TRBJ2-3; D not resolved. Germline CDR1 and CDR2: SQVTM and ANQGSEA. V gave up 2 bases and J gave up 2 bases, with 5 bases separating them. The CDR3 runs 12 residues. The CDR3 coding sequence is TGCAGCGTTGAATACTTCACAGATACGCAGTATTTT. It encodes CSVEYFTDTQYF.